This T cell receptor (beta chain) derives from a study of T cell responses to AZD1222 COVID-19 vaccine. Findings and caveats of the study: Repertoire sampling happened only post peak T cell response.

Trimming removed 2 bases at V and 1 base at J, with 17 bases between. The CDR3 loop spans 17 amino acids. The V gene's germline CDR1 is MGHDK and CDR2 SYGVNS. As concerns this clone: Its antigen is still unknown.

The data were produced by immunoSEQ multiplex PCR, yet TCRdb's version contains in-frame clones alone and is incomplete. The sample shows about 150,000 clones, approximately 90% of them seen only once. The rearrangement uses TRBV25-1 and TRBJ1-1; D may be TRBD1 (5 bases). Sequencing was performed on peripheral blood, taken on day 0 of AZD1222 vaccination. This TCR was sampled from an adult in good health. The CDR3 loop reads CASSERPGKGKNTEAFF. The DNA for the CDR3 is TGTGCCAGCAGTGAACGACCGGGAAAGGGGAAGAACACTGAAGCTTTCTTT.